This T cell receptor (beta chain) originates from a study of blood T cell repertoires in COVID-19. Study-wide background: PBMCs, B-cell-depleted T cells, or T cells provided the cDNA or gDNA that made up the material.

Trimming left V 5 bases short and J 0 bases short, with 19 bases between. Germline CDR1 is MNHEY and CDR2 is SVGEGT. The CDR3 length is 18 residues. Using immunoSEQ multiplex PCR, the repertoire was profiled, and TCRdb retains in-frame clones only, with some absent. Of 160,000 or so clones in the sample, 85% to 90% were seen once. Assignments of participants to cohorts depended upon their own reported clinical history. Input material: PBMCs or T cells enriched from blood (not recorded which). The chain carries TRBV6-2 or TRBV6-3 and TRBJ2-2; TRBD2 is a possible D gene (6 bases). The origin of this receptor is a woman between 50 and 59 years old who had recovered from COVID-19. CDR3 loop: CASSRQPPGLPNTGELFF. The CDR3 DNA is TGTGCCAGCAGTCGGCAACCACCGGGACTGCCGAACACCGGGGAGCTGTTTTTT.